Below are 19 T cell receptor beta chains sequenced from a single sample in a study of OX40 agonist ivuxolimab in advanced cancers. Sequencing used immunoSEQ multiplex PCR; TCRdb keeps in-frame clones, though not all of them. The data show some 80,000 clones, roughly 88% seen once. The sample was CD4+ or CD8+ T cells sorted from blood, taken in a trial of the OX40 agonist ivuxolimab. Receptors originate from an adult with an advanced solid tumor such as melanoma, head and neck, liver or kidney cancer.

The chain has TRBV6-5 and TRBJ1-1; weak D call: TRBD1 (6 bases). The germline CDR1 and CDR2 sequences are MNHEY and SVGAGI. V gave up 5 bases and J gave up 2 bases, with 9 bases separating them. The CDR3 length is 13 residues. DNA of the CDR3: TGTGCCAGCAGTCACAGGGAAAACACTGAAGCTTTCTTT. Amino acids: CASSHRENTEAFF.

This clone was picked up one time. This chain joins TRBV11-2 and TRBJ2-3; 9 nucleotides align to TRBD2. The V gene's germline CDR1 is SGHAT and CDR2 FQNNGV. The CDR3 is made up of 17 amino acids. V lost 6 bases to trimming and J lost 4 bases; unmatched junction nucleotides: 14. The DNA of the CDR3 is TGTGCCAGCAGTTTCCGCGGTGGCGGGAGGGGGGCAGATACGCAGTATTTT. It translates to CASSFRGGGRGADTQYF.

V and J are TRBV5-1 and TRBJ2-5, with 12 bases aligning to TRBD2. V shed 4 bases and J 3 bases; nucleotides not matched to a gene: 13. The germline gives CDR1 SGHRS, CDR2 YFSETQ. This CDR3 has 18 amino acids. CDR3 sequence (DNA): TGCGCCAGCAGCCCAAGGACTAGCGGGGAGATTCGGGAAGAGACCCAGTACTTC. It codes for CASSPRTSGEIREETQYF.

This chain links TRBV20-1 with TRBJ2-3; 7 bases map to TRBD1. The CDR3 runs 11 residues. Losses at the gene ends were 7 bases for V and 8 bases for J; bases not matched to a gene: 6. Germline CDR1 is DFQATT and CDR2 is SNEGSKA (reference sequence). The CDR3 DNA reads TGCAGTGGACAGGGCCAGGGTACGCAGTATTTT. Translation: CSGQGQGTQYF.

The chain has TRBV19 and TRBJ1-5, with 8 bases that match TRBD1. With V trimmed by 5 bases and J by 3 bases, 6 bases remained unmatched. CDR3 length: 15 residues. Germline assignment: CDR1 LNHDA and CDR2 SQIVND (reference sequence). CDR3 DNA: TGTGCCAGTAGTTTTACAGGGGGAGCCAATCAGCCCCAGCATTTT. This gives the protein CASSFTGGANQPQHF.

The chain joins TRBV18 to TRBJ2-3; D gene unclear. The V gene's germline CDR1 is KGHSH and CDR2 LQKENI. The CDR3 consists of 16 residues. Trimming cost V 3 bases and J 3 bases, with 16 bases left between them. The CDR3 reads CASSPQTIGPTDTQYF. The CDR3 bases are TGTGCCAGCTCACCGCAGACGATAGGTCCAACAGATACGCAGTATTTT.

V gene TRBV7-9 combines with J gene TRBJ2-7; D remains unclear. Germline CDR1 is SEHNR and CDR2 is FQNEAQ (reference sequence). Trimming stripped 1 base from V and 9 bases from J, with 10 bases between. The CDR3 is 12 residues long. The CDR3 sequence: CASSLVELTQYF. The CDR3 DNA reads TGTGCCAGCAGCTTAGTTGAGCTCACGCAGTACTTC.

V is TRBV5-6 and J is TRBJ1-6; TRBD1 matches 10 bases. CDR3 length: 15 residues. The trim removed 0 bases at V and 9 bases at J, leaving 3 bases unmatched. CDR1 and CDR2 from the germline V gene are SGHDT and YYEEEE. The CDR3 loop is CASSLAWTGGSPLHF. The CDR3 DNA reads TGTGCCAGCAGCTTGGCTTGGACAGGGGGTTCACCCCTCCACTTT.

The chain uses TRBV27 and TRBJ2-3, with D uncertain. Germline lookup yields CDR1 MNHEY and CDR2 SMNVEV (reference sequence). Trimming removed 5 bases at V and 1 base at J, with 10 bases between. The CDR3 has 14 amino acids. In DNA, the CDR3 is TGTGCCAGCAGTCCCTCTGCCGGCACAGATACGCAGTATTTT. Translated: CASSPSAGTDTQYF.

The V and J genes are TRBV6-5 and TRBJ1-1, with D unclear. The length of the CDR3 is 12 residues. CDR1 is MNHEY, CDR2 SVGAGI, per germline. Trimming cost V 5 bases and J 2 bases, with 6 bases left between them. CDR3 in amino acids: CASSTRNTEAFF. The CDR3 nucleotides read TGTGCCAGCAGTACCCGCAACACTGAAGCTTTCTTT.

The rearrangement joins TRBV11-2 to TRBJ2-6, with TRBD2 as a possible D gene (6 bases). This CDR3 has 17 residues. V was pared by 3 bases and J by 0 bases, with 12 bases between. Germline CDR1 and CDR2: SGHAT and FQNNGV. In DNA, the CDR3 is TGTGCCAGCAGCTTGGCGGGGCACAGCTCTGGGGCCAACGTCCTGACTTTC. It specifies CASSLAGHSSGANVLTF.

The J gene is TRBJ2-6, the V gene TRBV7-9; no definite D call. The germline V gene has CDR1 SEHNR and CDR2 FQNEAQ (reference sequence). The CDR3 spans 15 residues. V was shortened by 6 bases and J by 4 bases, with 13 bases between the two germline ends. CDR3 DNA sequence: TGTGCCAGCAGGCCTGCCCTACAGGGGGCCAACGTCCTGACTTTC. Protein: CASRPALQGANVLTF.

The rearrangement joins TRBV10-3 to TRBJ2-1; 7 bases are shared with TRBD2. The CDR3 runs to 15 residues. The junction had 10 bases not matched to a gene; V was cut back by 6 bases and J by 5 bases. Germline CDR1 reads ENHRY; CDR2 reads SYGVKD. The DNA for the CDR3 is TGTGCCATCAGCCGTGGGCGGGAGTGGGACAATGAGCAGTTCTTC. It is translated as CAISRGREWDNEQFF.

The rearrangement links TRBV28 to TRBJ2-2; D gene uncertain. The germline gives CDR1 MDHEN, CDR2 SYDVKM. Trimming removed 1 base from V and 5 bases from J, with 2 bases in between. The CDR3 extends over 12 amino acids. The CDR3 sequence: CASSLLTGELFF. In DNA form, the CDR3 reads TGTGCCAGCAGTTTATTAACCGGGGAGCTGTTTTTT.

The rearrangement uses TRBV9 and TRBJ2-1; D might be TRBD2 (6 bases). Between the trimmed V and J ends, which lost 7 bases and 0 bases, there was a span of 11 bases. The length of the CDR3 is 14 residues. CDR1 and CDR2 (germline): SGDLS, YYNGEE. The CDR3 DNA follows: TGTGCCAGCGGCACGACTAGCTCCTACAATGAGCAGTTCTTC. Its translation: CASGTTSSYNEQFF.

V is TRBV7-2 and J is TRBJ2-7, with TRBD2 matching 10 bases. CDR1 and CDR2 from the germline V gene are SGHTA and FQGNSA. J gave up 5 bases and V 0 bases, and 7 bases lay outside the gene matches. The CDR3 is 16 residues long. The DNA of the CDR3 is TGTGCCAGCAGCTTAGCGCTGAGCGGGAGGGCAAACGAGCAGTACTTC. It translates to CASSLALSGRANEQYF. Variable domain in full (rest from reference TRBV7-2 and TRBJ2-7): GAGVSQSPSNKVTEKGKDVELRCDPISGHTALYWYRQSLGQGLEFLIYFQGNSAPDKSGLPSDRFSAERTGGSVSTLTIQRTQQEDSAVYLCASSLALSGRANEQYFGPGTRLTVT.

V is TRBV5-8 and J is TRBJ2-3; 10 nucleotides line up with TRBD1. The CDR3 is 15 amino acids. Trimming took 4 bases from V and 2 from J; bases not matched to a gene: 4. Germline values: CDR1 SGHTS, CDR2 YDEGEE. The CDR3 sequence is CASSPGQGITDTQYF. CDR3 nucleotides: TGTGCCAGCAGCCCGGGACAGGGGATCACAGATACGCAGTATTTT.

This clone was detected once. The chain couples TRBV7-3 to TRBJ1-1; 9 nucleotides agree with TRBD1. The CDR3 length is 15 residues. Germline lookup yields CDR1 SGHTA and CDR2 FQGTGA. Trimming removed 3 bases from V and 2 bases from J; junction bases left unmatched: 4. Here the CDR3 reads CASSLTGGQNTEAFF. The CDR3 bases are TGTGCCAGCAGCTTGACAGGGGGGCAAAACACTGAAGCTTTCTTT.

The sample holds a few counts of this clone. The chain links TRBV6-6 to TRBJ1-2; D gene unclear. This CDR3 is built from 15 residues. Trimming left V 0 bases short and J 3 bases short, with 11 bases between. The germline V gene encodes CDR1 MNHNY and CDR2 SVGAGI (reference sequence). In nucleotides, the CDR3 is TGTGCCAGCAGTTACTCGACGGACGGGTACTATGGCTACACCTTC. Amino acid sequence: CASSYSTDGYYGYTF.